These 21 T cell receptor beta chains originate from one sample sequenced in a study of CD8+ T cells in alopecia areata listed by TCRdb under 2018. Libraries were constructed by the immunoSEQ multiplex PCR assay. RNA was extracted from all samples and reverse transcribed into cDNA, which served as template for TCR sequencing. TCRdb limited this immuneACCESS table to in-frame rearrangements with V and J called. A share of clones is missing; checked studies link under half to unresolved V genes, and the rest is unexplained. The sample table shows about 140,000 clones, and less than 65% are seen once. The ten largest clones add up to 35% to 40% of the sample. Input material: CD8+ T cells sorted from blood. The receptors here all came from a human donor in good health.

This clone came up a few times. The V and J genes are TRBV15 and TRBJ2-1; TRBD2 agrees at 7 bases. The germline V gene has CDR1 LNHNV and CDR2 YYDKDF (reference sequence). The CDR3 is 15 amino acids. Trimming took 3 bases from V and 2 from J; bases not matched to a gene: 4. CDR3 region: CATSSTRGAYNEQFF. CDR3 DNA sequence: TGTGCCACCAGCAGTACTCGGGGGGCCTACAATGAGCAGTTCTTC.

At least ten counts were recorded for this clone. The chain joins TRBV27 to TRBJ1-4; no reliable D call. With 3 bases removed from V and 8 bases from J, the gap between germline ends came to 16 bases. The V gene's germline CDR1 is MNHEY and CDR2 SMNVEV (reference sequence). The CDR3 sequence is 15 residues long. In DNA, the CDR3 is TGTGCCAGCAGTTTCGGGCCCGCCGTAATCGAAAAACTGTTTTTT. The encoded protein is CASSFGPAVIEKLFF.

This clone was observed a handful of times. The chain joins TRBV7-9 to TRBJ2-5, with D maybe TRBD2 (6 bases). The CDR3 extends over 14 amino acids. The germline V and J ends were trimmed by 3 bases and 5 bases, with 13 bases remaining between them. CDR1 is SEHNR, CDR2 FQNEAQ, per germline (reference sequence). The CDR3 sequence: CASSFGSFQETQYF. The CDR3 DNA reads TGTGCCAGCAGCTTCGGGAGTTTCCAGGAGACCCAGTACTTC.

This chain joins TRBV19 and TRBJ1-1; D remains ambiguous. V was clipped by 3 bases and J by 3 bases, with 5 bases between them. CDR3 size: 12 residues. CDR1 and CDR2 from the germline V gene are LNHDA and SQIVND (reference sequence). This chain's CDR3 is CASSIVDTEAFF. CDR3 bases: TGTGCCAGTAGTATCGTCGACACTGAAGCTTTCTTT.

The V gene is TRBV6-1, the J gene TRBJ2-2, with 8 bases that match TRBD1. V lost 2 bases and J lost 5; bases outside the gene matches: 1. CDR3 size: 14 residues. The germline gives CDR1 MNHNS, CDR2 SASEGT. DNA for the CDR3: TGTGCCAGCAGTGAATGGACAGGGACCGGGGAGCTGTTTTTT. This translates into CASSEWTGTGELFF.

This sequence joins TRBV29-1 and TRBJ1-2; tentatively, D is TRBD1 (5 bases). The germline V gene encodes CDR1 SQVTM and CDR2 ANQGSEA. This CDR3 spans 13 amino acids. The ends were cut back, 2 bases at V and 4 bases at J, with 11 bases in the middle. CDR3 loop: CSVETGDIYGYTF. CDR3 coding DNA: TGCAGCGTTGAAACGGGGGATATCTATGGCTACACCTTC.

V is TRBV27 and J is TRBJ2-7; D could derive from TRBD1 or TRBD2 (5 bases each). Per germline, CDR1 MNHEY and CDR2 SMNVEV (reference sequence). The CDR3 is made up of 14 amino acids. Trimming shortened V by 6 bases and J by 3 bases, and 15 bases separated the two germline ends. CDR3 nucleotides: TGTGCCAGCAGCCCTTTGGGGACGGACTACGAGCAGTACTTC. It encodes CASSPLGTDYEQYF.

The V gene is TRBV6-5, the J gene TRBJ2-2; D may be TRBD1 or TRBD2 (5 bases each). Germline V gives CDR1 MNHEY, CDR2 SVGAGI. Trimming left V 1 base short and J 3 bases short, with 12 bases between. This CDR3 is 16 amino acids long. CDR3 nucleotides: TGTGCCAGCAGTTACTGGGGGAGAGCGGACACCGGGGAGCTGTTTTTT. Translation gives CASSYWGRADTGELFF.

J is TRBJ1-2 and V is TRBV29-1, with 9 bases identical to TRBD1. The germline CDR1 and CDR2 sequences are SQVTM and ANQGSEA. This CDR3 contains 16 residues. Trimming removed 0 bases from V and 4 bases from J; junction bases left unmatched: 9. The DNA for the CDR3 is TGCAGCGTTGAAGATGGACCGGACAGGGGCGGCTATGGCTACACCTTC. Translated: CSVEDGPDRGGYGYTF. The entire variable domain, with the rest obtained from reference TRBV29-1 and TRBJ1-2, is as follows: SAVISQKPSRDICQRGTSLTIQCQVDSQVTMMFWYRQQPGQSLTLIATANQGSEATYESGFVIDKFPISRPNLTFSTLTVSNMSPEDSSIYLCSVEDGPDRGGYGYTFGSGTRLTVV.

V gene TRBV19 combines with J gene TRBJ2-3; the match to TRBD2 covers 10 bases. The germline V gene has CDR1 LNHDA and CDR2 SQIVND (reference sequence). Trimming took 5 bases from V and 5 from J; bases not matched to a gene: 10. The CDR3 is 16 residues long. The CDR3 nucleotides are TGTGCCAGTAGTGGGCCGCTAGCGGGAGTTGGAGATACGCAGTATTTT. Amino acids: CASSGPLAGVGDTQYF.

V gene TRBV11-2 combines with J gene TRBJ2-7; D gene unclear. The CDR3 runs to 13 residues. CDR1 and CDR2 (germline): SGHAT, FQNNGV. Trimming cost V 4 bases and J 6 bases, with 13 bases left between them. In DNA form, the CDR3 reads TGTGCCAGCAGCTACGGTATTTTTCGCGAGCAGTACTTC. Translating it yields CASSYGIFREQYF.

V usage is TRBV4-1 and J usage is TRBJ2-1; 8 bases map to TRBD2. Per germline, CDR1 MGHRA and CDR2 YSYEKL. With V trimmed by 3 bases and J by 4 bases, 2 bases remained unmatched. This CDR3 has 14 amino acids. The CDR3 sequence: CASSQGLGYNEQFF. CDR3 nucleotides: TGCGCCAGCAGCCAGGGACTAGGTTACAATGAGCAGTTCTTC.

This chain links TRBV2 with TRBJ2-1; D unresolved. From germline, CDR1 is SNHLY and CDR2 FYNNEI. Trimming pared 3 bases from V and 2 bases from J, leaving 11 bases between. The CDR3 contains 15 residues. The DNA of the CDR3 is TGTGCCAGCAGTGATGGGCTAGGCCCCTACAATGAGCAGTTCTTC. Amino acids: CASSDGLGPYNEQFF.

The V gene is TRBV7-9, the J gene TRBJ2-1; 10 bases line up with TRBD2. Per the germline V gene, CDR1 is SEHNR and CDR2 is FQNEAQ (reference sequence). Trimming at V came to 3 bases and at J to 1 base, leaving 6 bases not matched to a gene. This CDR3 is built from 17 residues. CDR3 sequence reads: CASSFGAGGGSYNEQFF. The DNA for the CDR3 is TGTGCCAGCAGCTTTGGAGCGGGAGGGGGATCCTACAATGAGCAGTTCTTC.

The CDR3 nucleotides are TGTGCCAGCAGTTCCCCCCCAGATACGCAGTATTTT. Translation: CASSSPPDTQYF. V usage is TRBV6-6 and J usage is TRBJ2-3; D not resolved. The germline V gene encodes CDR1 MNHNY and CDR2 SVGAGI (reference sequence). Trimming took off 4 bases at V and 4 bases at J, with 6 bases between the two ends. The CDR3 totals 12 residues.

The CDR3 loop reads CASSFTEGEQFF. The CDR3 DNA sequence: TGTGCCAGCAGCTTCACGGAAGGTGAGCAGTTCTTC. The chain has TRBV27 and TRBJ2-1, with D unclear. Germline lookup yields CDR1 MNHEY and CDR2 SMNVEV (reference sequence). V was cut by 6 bases and J by 9 bases, with 12 bases left in between. The CDR3 covers 12 residues.

This clone has just a few counts. V is TRBV29-1 and J is TRBJ1-1; weak D call: TRBD1 (5 bases). The CDR3 contains 13 residues. Trimming removed 3 bases at V and 3 bases at J, with 11 bases between. CDR1 is SQVTM, CDR2 ANQGSEA, per germline. In DNA form, the CDR3 reads TGCAGCGTTGAGGGGGACCGATACACTGAAGCTTTCTTT. It is translated as CSVEGDRYTEAFF.

This chain links TRBV5-4 with TRBJ2-3; D gene ambiguous. Between the trimmed V and J ends, which lost 0 bases and 5 bases, there was a span of 4 bases. The CDR3 has 12 amino acids. Germline lookup yields CDR1 SGHNT and CDR2 YYREEE (reference sequence). CDR3 nucleotide sequence: TGTGCCAGCAGCTTGGACGGAGATACGCAGTATTTT. This encodes CASSLDGDTQYF.

The chain recombines TRBV2 with TRBJ1-2; D not resolved. The CDR3 spans 15 residues. V lost 6 bases, J lost 5 bases, and 19 bases lay in between. Germline V CDR1 and CDR2: SNHLY, FYNNEI. CDR3 sequence reads: CASSAGNTHRYGYTF. The CDR3 region has the DNA TGTGCCAGCAGCGCCGGGAACACTCATCGGTATGGCTACACCTTC.

This clone is medium-sized. The DNA for the CDR3 is TGTGCCAGCAGTGAAGCTCCAGGGGGCCCAGATACGCAGTATTTT. Translated: CASSEAPGGPDTQYF. This chain links TRBV6-1 with TRBJ2-3, with 8 nucleotides matching TRBD1. Germline values: CDR1 MNHNS, CDR2 SASEGT. The CDR3 length is 15 residues. V lost 0 bases, J lost 4 bases, and 3 bases stayed unmatched.

This clone has a handful of counts. The CDR3 nucleotides read TGTGCCAGCAGTTTATCAATCAGGGCGGGTGGCTACACCTTC. The encoded protein is CASSLSIRAGGYTF. This sequence joins TRBV27 and TRBJ1-2; D might be TRBD1 (5 bases). Germline CDR1 MNHEY, CDR2 SMNVEV (reference sequence). This CDR3 has 14 amino acids. V lost 0 bases and J 7 bases, leaving 12 bases between the germline ends.